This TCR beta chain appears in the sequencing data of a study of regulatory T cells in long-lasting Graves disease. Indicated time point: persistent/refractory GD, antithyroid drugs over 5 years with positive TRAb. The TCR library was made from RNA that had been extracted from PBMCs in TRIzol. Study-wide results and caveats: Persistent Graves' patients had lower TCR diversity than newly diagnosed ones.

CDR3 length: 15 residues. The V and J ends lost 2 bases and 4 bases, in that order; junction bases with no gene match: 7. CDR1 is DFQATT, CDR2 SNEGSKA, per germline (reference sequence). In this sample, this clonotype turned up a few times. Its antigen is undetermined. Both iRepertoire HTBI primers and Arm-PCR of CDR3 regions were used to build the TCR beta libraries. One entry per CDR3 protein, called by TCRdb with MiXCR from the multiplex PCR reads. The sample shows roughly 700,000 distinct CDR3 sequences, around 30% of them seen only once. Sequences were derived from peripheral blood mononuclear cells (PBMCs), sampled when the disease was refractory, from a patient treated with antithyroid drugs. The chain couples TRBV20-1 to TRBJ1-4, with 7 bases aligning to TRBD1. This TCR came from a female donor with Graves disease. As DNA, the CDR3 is TGCAGTGCTAGACCCGCGACAGGGTTTAATGAAAAACTGTTTTTT. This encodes CSARPATGFNEKLFF.